These T cell receptor beta chains were read from a single sample in a study of cytomegalovirus exposure and HLA in healthy donors. Profiled with immunoSEQ multiplex PCR; TCRdb holds only in-frame clones, not every one. In the table there are 200,000 or so clones, around 80% of which are singletons. The source material was PBMCs. These receptors were obtained from a woman in her twenties or thirties in good health and CMV-seropositive. CDR3s include the opening cysteine and the closing phenylalanine or tryptophan. The D gene is left open where the match is weak.

D gene: NA
J gene: TRBJ2-2
V gene: TRBV5-1
CDR3 DNA: TGCGCCAGCAGCCAGACAGAGAACACCGGGGAGCTGTTTTTT
CDR3 protein: CASSQTENTGELFF

D gene: NA
J gene: TRBJ2-3
V gene: TRBV27
CDR3 DNA: TGTGCCAGCAGTTCGGAGGGCGCCGGCACAGATACGCAGTATTTT
CDR3 protein: CASSSEGAGTDTQYF

D gene: TRBD2
J gene: TRBJ2-1
V gene: TRBV16
CDR3 DNA: TGTGCCAGCAGCCAAAGCGGGAGGGCCAATGAGCAGTTCTTC
CDR3 protein: CASSQSGRANEQFF

D gene: TRBD2
J gene: TRBJ2-7
V gene: TRBV6-1
CDR3 DNA: TGTGCCAGCAGTGAAGCACTAGCGGCACCTTACGAGCAGTACTTC
CDR3 protein: CASSEALAAPYEQYF

D gene: NA
J gene: TRBJ1-2
V gene: TRBV29-1
CDR3 DNA: TGCAGCGTTGTAACAGGCCTAGGGGTCTATGGCTACACCTTC
CDR3 protein: CSVVTGLGVYGYTF

D gene: NA
J gene: TRBJ2-4
V gene: TRBV6-6
CDR3 DNA: TGTGCCAGCAGTTCCCAGGATGACATTCAGTACTTC
CDR3 protein: CASSSQDDIQYF

D gene: NA
J gene: TRBJ1-1
V gene: TRBV2
CDR3 DNA: TGTGCCAGCAGTGTACAAAACACTGAAGCTTTCTTT
CDR3 protein: CASSVQNTEAFF

D gene: NA
J gene: TRBJ1-2
V gene: TRBV28
CDR3 DNA: TGTGCCAGCAGTGGACCGGACGGGCCGGGGGGCTACACCTTC
CDR3 protein: CASSGPDGPGGYTF

D gene: TRBD2
J gene: TRBJ2-7
V gene: TRBV9
CDR3 DNA: TGTGCCAGCAGCCCAGGACTAGCGGGGTACGAGCAGTACTTC
CDR3 protein: CASSPGLAGYEQYF

D gene: NA
J gene: TRBJ2-1
V gene: TRBV5-1
CDR3 DNA: TGCGCCAGCAGCTTTGAAGGGGCGGCCTACAATGAGCAGTTCTTC
CDR3 protein: CASSFEGAAYNEQFF

D gene: NA
J gene: TRBJ2-7
V gene: TRBV28
CDR3 DNA: TGTGCCAGCAGCGCAGGGTTAGGGACCTACGAGCAGTACTTC
CDR3 protein: CASSAGLGTYEQYF

D gene: NA
J gene: TRBJ1-1
V gene: TRBV28
CDR3 DNA: TGTGCCAGCACCTCCGGGGGGAACACTGAAGCTTTCTTT
CDR3 protein: CASTSGGNTEAFF

D gene: NA
J gene: TRBJ2-7
V gene: TRBV6-4
CDR3 DNA: TGTGCCAGCAGTGAAGAATACAGTGGCGAGCAGTACTTC
CDR3 protein: CASSEEYSGEQYF

D gene: NA
J gene: TRBJ2-7
V gene: TRBV15
CDR3 DNA: TGTGCCACCAGCGGGAAATACGGGACTCCTCCCTACGAGCAGTACTTC
CDR3 protein: CATSGKYGTPPYEQYF

D gene: TRBD1
J gene: TRBJ1-1
V gene: TRBV29-1
CDR3 DNA: TGCAGCGTTGACAGGGGGACTGAAGCTTTCTTT
CDR3 protein: CSVDRGTEAFF

D gene: NA
J gene: TRBJ1-3
V gene: TRBV29-1
CDR3 DNA: TGCGCTAGGGCCGGGGCTGGAAACACCATATATTTT
CDR3 protein: CARAGAGNTIYF

D gene: NA
J gene: TRBJ2-1
V gene: TRBV9
CDR3 DNA: TGTGCCAGCAGCCCGAGAGATAACAATGAGCAGTTCTTC
CDR3 protein: CASSPRDNNEQFF